The clone carrying this TCR beta chain was seen a handful of times. As yet, its antigen is unknown. This record belongs to a study of T cells after yellow fever vaccination. The overall study: For low cell numbers, libraries were made with SMART-Seq v4 Ultra Low Input. Study results and limitations: Clones from primary vaccination mostly reappeared after the booster (roughly 97% CD4, around 90% CD8). The CD4 compartment and the CD8 compartment contained a small share of clonotypes in common.

The CDR3 contains 17 residues. From germline, CDR1 is SGHTA and CDR2 FQGNSA. V shed 3 bases and J 2 bases; nucleotides not matched to a gene: 9. Universal primer sites and UMIs were introduced during 5'RACE template-switching synthesis of TCR cDNA. TCRdb independently ran MiXCR on the 5' RACE reads; one entry per CDR3 protein. The data contain approximately 510,000 distinct CDR3 sequences, 21% of them singletons. The receptor comes from a man aged 18 to 29 who received the YFV17D yellow fever vaccine. This material consisted of PBMCs, taken 21 days after the first yellow fever vaccination. V gene TRBV7-2 combines with J gene TRBJ2-2; the match to TRBD2 covers 7 bases. This chain's CDR3 is CASSFPRAGSNTGELFF. For the CDR3, the DNA is TGTGCCAGCAGCTTTCCCCGAGCGGGGAGTAACACCGGGGAGCTGTTTTTT. The whole variable domain, remainder taken from reference TRBV7-2 and TRBJ2-2, is GAGVSQSPSNKVTEKGKDVELRCDPISGHTALYWYRQSLGQGLEFLIYFQGNSAPDKSGLPSDRFSAERTGGSVSTLTIQRTQQEDSAVYLCASSFPRAGSNTGELFFGEGSRLTVL.